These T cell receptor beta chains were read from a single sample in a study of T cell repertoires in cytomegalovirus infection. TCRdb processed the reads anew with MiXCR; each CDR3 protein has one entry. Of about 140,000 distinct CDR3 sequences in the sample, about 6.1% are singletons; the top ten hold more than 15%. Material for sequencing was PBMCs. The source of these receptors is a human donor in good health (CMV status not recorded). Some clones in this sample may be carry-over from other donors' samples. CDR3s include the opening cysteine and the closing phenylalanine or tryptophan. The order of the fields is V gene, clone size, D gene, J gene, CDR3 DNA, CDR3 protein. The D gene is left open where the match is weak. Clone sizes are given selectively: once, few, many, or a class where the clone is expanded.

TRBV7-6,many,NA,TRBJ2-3,TGTGCCAGCAGCTTAGAAGGTACTAGGTTAGCAGATACGCAGTATTTT,CASSLEGTRLADTQYF
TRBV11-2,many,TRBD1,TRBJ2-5,TGTGCCAGCAGCTTAGGGGACAGGGGGCAAGAGACCCAGTACTTC,CASSLGDRGQETQYF
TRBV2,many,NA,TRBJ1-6,TGTGCGACCAAGGGGGGTTATTCACCCCTCCACTTT,CATKGGYSPLHF
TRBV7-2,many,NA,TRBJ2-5,TGTGCCAGCAGCTTAGGGGCTCCACTACTCCTCCAAGAGACCCAGTACTTC,CASSLGAPLLLQETQYF
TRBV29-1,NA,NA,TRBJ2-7,TGCAGCGTGGGACCGGGACGTTACGAGCAGTACTTC,CSVGPGRYEQYF
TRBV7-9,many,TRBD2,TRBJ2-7,TGTGCCAGCAGCTTAGGTCAACCGGGGCCTGAGAGCGGGGGGAAGTACTTC,CASSLGQPGPESGGKYF
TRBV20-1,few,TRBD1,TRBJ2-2,TGCAGTGCAACCGGGACAGGGGTTTTAGGGGAGCTGTTTTTT,CSATGTGVLGELFF
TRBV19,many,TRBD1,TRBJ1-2,TGTGCCAGCGCGGGACAGGCCCCTTCTCTCTATGGCTACACCTTC,CASAGQAPSLYGYTF
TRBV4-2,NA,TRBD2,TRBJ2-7,TGTGCCAGCAGCCAAGATTTGTCGACTAGCGGGGGCCTCGACTCATATTACGAGCAGTACTTC,CASSQDLSTSGGLDSYYEQYF
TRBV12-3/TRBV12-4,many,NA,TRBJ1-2,TGTGCCAGCAGTCTCCAAGTCTATGGCTACACCTTC,CASSLQVYGYTF
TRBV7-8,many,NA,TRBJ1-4,TGTGCCAGCAGCATAACCGGGTTTCAGCTGTTTTTT,CASSITGFQLFF
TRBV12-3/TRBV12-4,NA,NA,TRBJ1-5,TGTGCCAGCAGTCCCTGGGACGTTGGGGGCGATCAGCCCCAGCATTTT,CASSPWDVGGDQPQHF
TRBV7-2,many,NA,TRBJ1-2,TGTGCCAGCAGCTTAGTGACAGCTAACTATGGCTACACCTTC,CASSLVTANYGYTF